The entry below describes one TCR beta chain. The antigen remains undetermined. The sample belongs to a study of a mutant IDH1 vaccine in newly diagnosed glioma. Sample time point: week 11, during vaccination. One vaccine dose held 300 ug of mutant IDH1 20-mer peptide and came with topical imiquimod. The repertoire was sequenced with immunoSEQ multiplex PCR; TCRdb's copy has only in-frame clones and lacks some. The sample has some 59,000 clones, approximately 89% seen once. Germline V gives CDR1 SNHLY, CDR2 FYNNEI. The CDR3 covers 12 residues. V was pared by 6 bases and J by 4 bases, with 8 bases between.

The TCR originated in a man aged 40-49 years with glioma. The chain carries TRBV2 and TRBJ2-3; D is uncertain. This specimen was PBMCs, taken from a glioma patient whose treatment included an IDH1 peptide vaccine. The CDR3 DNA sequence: TGTGCCAGCAGAGGGATGTCAGATACGCAGTATTTT. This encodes CASRGMSDTQYF.